The present T cell receptor (beta chain) was sequenced within a study of OX40 agonist ivuxolimab in advanced cancers. Assay used: immunoSEQ multiplex PCR; TCRdb lists only in-frame clones, some missing. The sample holds 55,000 to 75,000 clones, about 89% seen once. As regards this clone: Its antigen remains unidentified.

Study outcomes and limitations: Expanded peripheral T cell antigen specificity was not determined.

Here the sequenced sample was CD4+ or CD8+ T cells sorted from blood, taken in a trial of the OX40 agonist ivuxolimab. The clonotype originates from an adult with an advanced solid tumor such as melanoma, head and neck, liver or kidney cancer.

The CDR3 protein is CASSFSGAQPQHF. DNA for the CDR3: TGTGCCAGCAGCTTTTCGGGCGCGCAGCCCCAGCATTTT. The rearrangement joins TRBV7-9 to TRBJ1-5; D remains ambiguous. From germline, CDR1 is SEHNR and CDR2 FQNEAQ (reference sequence). CDR3 length equals 13 residues. Trimming took 3 bases from V and 7 from J, leaving 10 bases between them.